One and the same sample provided the 25 T cell receptor beta chains below, sequenced in a study of blood T cell repertoires in COVID-19. The method was immunoSEQ multiplex PCR; TCRdb's version includes in-frame clones alone and lacks a portion of them. The sample has 270,000 or so clones; around 89% are singletons. Sample: peripheral blood. These receptors originate from a man aged 35-49 years with acute or convalescent COVID-19.

The chain recombines TRBV5-1 with TRBJ2-2; possibly TRBD1 for D (5 bases). The CDR3 is 14 residues long. V was trimmed by 4 bases and J by 1 base, leaving 8 bases between them. The V gene's germline CDR1 is SGHRS and CDR2 YFSETQ. The CDR3 bases are TGCGCCAGCAGCACCGGACAGAACACCGGGGAGCTGTTTTTT. Its protein is CASSTGQNTGELFF.

The CDR3 DNA follows: TGTGCCACCTCGTGGCGGGGGGGCGTCGATGAGCAGTTCTTC. Its protein product is CATSWRGGVDEQFF. This chain joins TRBV6-5 and TRBJ2-1; 9 positions agree with TRBD2. The V and J ends lost 10 bases and 8 bases, in that order; junction bases with no gene match: 12. The germline V gene encodes CDR1 MNHEY and CDR2 SVGAGI. This CDR3 spans 14 amino acids.

The chain combines TRBV21-1 with TRBJ2-7; the table's D call, TRBD1, has no DNA check behind it. TRBV21-1 is shown as a pseudogene. This CDR3 has 15 amino acids. The CDR3 spells CASSKGTDNSYEQYF. CDR3 DNA: TGTGCCAGCAGCAAAGGAACAGACAACTCCTACGAGCAGTACTTC.

This clone was detected once. The gene calls are TRBV2 and TRBJ1-1; TRBD1 matches 7 bases. V gave up 7 bases and J gave up 4 bases; unmatched junction bases: 12. The CDR3 totals 15 residues. Germline values: CDR1 SNHLY, CDR2 FYNNEI. The CDR3 sequence is CASIPSDRAATEAFF. CDR3 nucleotide sequence: TGTGCCAGCATCCCTTCAGACAGGGCGGCCACTGAAGCTTTCTTT.

The chain has TRBV24-1 and TRBJ2-1; 7 bases align to TRBD1. The CDR3 has 15 residues. The ends lost 6 bases at V and 2 bases at J; junction bases unmatched: 6. CDR1 is KGHDR and CDR2 is SFDVKD in the germline V gene. CDR3 sequence (DNA): TGTGCCACCAGTCCAGAAGGGGGCCCCTACAATGAGCAGTTCTTC. It encodes CATSPEGGPYNEQFF.

This chain uses TRBV11-3 with TRBJ1-4; tentative D call: TRBD1 (5 bases). CDR1 is SGHNT, CDR2 YENEEA, per germline. The CDR3 runs to 17 residues. Trimming stripped 6 bases from V and 3 bases from J, with 20 bases between. CDR3 in amino acids: CASRPVVGGAANEKLFF. The CDR3 DNA sequence: TGTGCCAGCAGGCCCGTGGTAGGCGGGGCGGCTAATGAAAAACTGTTTTTT.

The V and J genes are TRBV5-1 and TRBJ2-1; D possibly corresponds to TRBD1 (5 bases). CDR1 is SGHRS, CDR2 YFSETQ, per germline. Trimming removed 0 bases at V and 5 bases at J, with 12 bases between. This CDR3 spans 15 amino acids. The CDR3 region has the DNA TGCGCCAGCAGCTTGGCGGCAGGGTACGACAATGAGCAGTTCTTC. Its translation is CASSLAAGYDNEQFF.

This chain connects TRBV3-1 (or the pseudogene TRBV3-2) to TRBJ1-1, with unresolved D. The germline CDR1 and CDR2 sequences are LGHDT and YNNKEL (reference sequence). The CDR3 totals 14 residues. V lost 1 base to trimming and J lost 4 bases, with 10 bases between them. CDR3 sequence (DNA): TGTGCCAGCAGCCAAGTTTGGGGAGGCACTGAAGCTTTCTTT. It yields the protein CASSQVWGGTEAFF.

The gene calls are TRBV2 and TRBJ2-3; 8 bases agree with TRBD2. CDR1 is SNHLY, CDR2 FYNNEI, per germline. Trimming at V came to 1 base and at J to 4 bases, leaving 1 base not matched to a gene. CDR3 length equals 14 residues. The chain's CDR3 is CASSEVAGPDTQYF. Here the CDR3 DNA reads TGTGCCAGCAGTGAAGTAGCGGGGCCAGATACGCAGTATTTT. The full variable domain, in which reference TRBV2 and TRBJ2-3 provide the parts outside the CDR3, is EPEVTQTPSHQVTQMGQEVILRCVPISNHLYFYWYRQILGQKVEFLVSFYNNEISEKSEIFDDQFSVERPDGSNFTLKIRSTKLEDSAMYFCASSEVAGPDTQYFGPGTRLTVL.

The chain joins TRBV29-1 to TRBJ2-7; 11 nucleotides line up with TRBD2. Germline CDR1 is SQVTM and CDR2 is ANQGSEA. V was clipped by 6 bases and J by 2 bases; unmatched bases: 3. The CDR3 runs to 13 residues. The CDR3 DNA reads as TGCAGCGTCGGGACTAGCGGACCCTACGAGCAGTACTTC. Translation: CSVGTSGPYEQYF.

V is TRBV10-2 and J is TRBJ1-1; D uncertain. The CDR3 covers 13 residues. Looked up from germline, CDR1 is WSHSY and CDR2 is SAAADI. The V end lost 1 base, the J end lost 5 bases, and 8 bases lay between the germline ends. The CDR3 sequence: CASSEWGVTEAFF. CDR3 nucleotides: TGCGCCAGCAGTGAGTGGGGAGTAACTGAAGCTTTCTTT.

The chain employs TRBV27 and TRBJ1-5; possibly TRBD1 for D (6 bases). Germline V gene data show CDR1 as MNHEY and CDR2 as SMNVEV (reference sequence). The CDR3 extends over 16 amino acids. Trimming removed 5 bases at V and 4 bases at J, with 18 bases between. The CDR3 region has the DNA TGTGCCAGCAGTCCCGGAAACAGGGCACTTAATCAGCCCCAGCATTTT. Translated, it gives CASSPGNRALNQPQHF.

The V and J genes are TRBV19 and TRBJ1-2; TRBD1 is a possible D gene (6 bases). Deletions cut 7 bases from V and 4 bases from J, with 25 bases between. The CDR3 spans 17 residues. Germline lookup yields CDR1 LNHDA and CDR2 SQIVND (reference sequence). In DNA form, the CDR3 reads TGTGCCAGTACTCGGCGGGGAGGGACACAGGACGGCTATGGCTACACCTTC. It encodes CASTRRGGTQDGYGYTF.

V gene TRBV6-5 combines with J gene TRBJ1-5, with 10 bases that match TRBD1. With V trimmed by 6 bases and J by 5 bases, 4 bases remained unmatched. The germline V gene encodes CDR1 MNHEY and CDR2 SVGAGI. The CDR3 sequence is 14 residues long. CDR3 coding DNA: TGTGCCAGCAGCCAGGGACAGGGGTATCAGCCCCAGCATTTT. Its translation: CASSQGQGYQPQHF.

This clone was detected only once. The chain employs TRBV5-1 and TRBJ1-4, with no clear D. V was trimmed by 2 bases and J by 2 bases, leaving 10 bases between them. Germline V gene data show CDR1 as SGHRS and CDR2 as YFSETQ. This CDR3 is built from 15 residues. CDR3 residues: CASSFNSRTNEKLFF. The DNA of the CDR3 is TGCGCCAGCAGCTTTAACTCTAGGACTAATGAAAAACTGTTTTTT.

J is TRBJ2-7 and V is TRBV5-8; D perhaps matches TRBD2 (6 bases). Germline values: CDR1 SGHTS, CDR2 YDEGEE. The V and J ends lost 6 bases and 6 bases respectively, with 25 bases between them. The CDR3 totals 16 residues. CDR3 protein: CASTPRVTVKRVEQYF. For the CDR3, the DNA is TGTGCCAGCACGCCCAGGGTAACCGTAAAGCGGGTCGAGCAGTACTTC.

The chain has TRBV2 and TRBJ2-7; 12 bases agree with TRBD1. The CDR3 covers 14 residues. After removal of 6 bases from V and 5 bases from J, the junction contained 5 bases not matched to a gene. Per germline, CDR1 SNHLY and CDR2 FYNNEI. The CDR3 DNA reads TGTGCCAGCAGATCCGGGACAGGGGGCAACGAGCAGTACTTC. This sequence encodes CASRSGTGGNEQYF.

The rearrangement joins TRBV5-4 to TRBJ2-7, with a tentative D call TRBD1 (6 bases). Trimming removed 4 bases at V and 3 bases at J, with 17 bases between. The CDR3 extends over 15 amino acids. Germline V gene lookup returns CDR1 SGHNT and CDR2 YYREEE (reference sequence). CDR3 residues: CASSPGTGFGYEQYF. For the CDR3, the DNA is TGTGCCAGCAGCCCGGGCACAGGGTTTGGCTACGAGCAGTACTTC.

The chain joins TRBV19 to TRBJ2-1, with a possible D match to TRBD1 (6 bases). The V gene lost 1 base and the J gene lost 5 bases, with 12 bases spanning the gap. The CDR3 has 15 amino acids. In germline, CDR1 is LNHDA, CDR2 SQIVND (reference sequence). CDR3 residues: CASSIVTGIHNEQFF. As DNA, the CDR3 is TGTGCCAGTAGTATAGTGACAGGAATTCACAATGAGCAGTTCTTC.

This clone was observed a handful of times. The same CDR3 arises from other DNA sequences in this sample as well. The chain carries TRBV7-9 and TRBJ1-4; a weak D match, TRBD1 (6 bases). This CDR3 comprises 15 residues. Germline assignment: CDR1 SEHNR and CDR2 FQNEAQ (reference sequence). The V and J ends lost 1 base and 8 bases respectively, with 14 bases between them. CDR3 sequence: CASSLGPGAEEKLFF. Written as DNA, the CDR3 is TGTGCCAGCAGCTTAGGCCCAGGGGCTGAGGAAAAACTGTTTTTT. The whole variable domain, remainder taken from reference TRBV7-9 and TRBJ1-4, is DTGVSQNPRHKITKRGQNVTFRCDPISEHNRLYWYRQTLGQGPEFLTYFQNEAQLEKSRLLSDRFSAERPKGSFSTLEIQRTEQGDSAMYLCASSLGPGAEEKLFFGSGTQLSVL.

The rearrangement uses TRBV27 and TRBJ1-1; 8 nucleotides line up with TRBD1. The junction had 6 bases not matched to a gene; V was cut back by 5 bases and J by 1 base. This CDR3 contains 15 residues. Germline loops: CDR1 MNHEY, CDR2 SMNVEV (reference sequence). The CDR3 nucleotides are TGTGCCAGCAGTCCTCGGGACAGGCGGAACACTGAAGCTTTCTTT. Amino acids: CASSPRDRRNTEAFF.

This clone was recorded once. The V gene is TRBV7-9, the J gene TRBJ2-6; 9 bases align to TRBD1. Germline V gene sequence: CDR1 SEHNR, CDR2 FQNEAQ (reference sequence). Trimming at V came to 2 bases and at J to 0 bases, leaving 2 bases not matched to a gene. The CDR3 is 17 residues long. Here the CDR3 reads CASSLTGGGSGANVLTF. For the CDR3, the DNA is TGTGCCAGCAGCTTAACAGGGGGCGGCTCTGGGGCCAACGTCCTGACTTTC.

This clone has just one count. This chain uses TRBV5-4 with TRBJ2-3; 13 positions match TRBD2. Trimming at V came to 4 bases and at J to 3 bases, leaving 11 bases not matched to a gene. The CDR3 is 18 residues long. Germline V gene sequence: CDR1 SGHNT, CDR2 YYREEE (reference sequence). In nucleotides, the CDR3 is TGTGCCAGCAGCCACGTCCTAACTAGCGGGGGGGAAACAGATACGCAGTATTTT. This translates into CASSHVLTSGGETDTQYF.

The V and J genes are TRBV10-3 and TRBJ1-2, with D maybe TRBD1 (5 bases). This CDR3 comprises 12 residues. Trimming removed 10 bases from V and 2 bases from J, with 11 bases in between. Germline V gives CDR1 ENHRY, CDR2 SYGVKD. Written as DNA, the CDR3 is TGTGCCAGCGGACACGAAAACTATGGCTACACCTTC. Its translation: CASGHENYGYTF.

This chain uses TRBV7-8 with TRBJ1-2, with 7 nucleotides matching TRBD1. The CDR3 extends over 16 amino acids. The trim removed 0 bases at V and 3 bases at J, leaving 7 bases unmatched. CDR1 and CDR2 from the germline V gene are SGHVS and FQNEAQ. Written as DNA, the CDR3 is TGTGCCAGCAGCTTAGCACCTACAGGGGCTCACTATGGCTACACCTTC. Translation: CASSLAPTGAHYGYTF.